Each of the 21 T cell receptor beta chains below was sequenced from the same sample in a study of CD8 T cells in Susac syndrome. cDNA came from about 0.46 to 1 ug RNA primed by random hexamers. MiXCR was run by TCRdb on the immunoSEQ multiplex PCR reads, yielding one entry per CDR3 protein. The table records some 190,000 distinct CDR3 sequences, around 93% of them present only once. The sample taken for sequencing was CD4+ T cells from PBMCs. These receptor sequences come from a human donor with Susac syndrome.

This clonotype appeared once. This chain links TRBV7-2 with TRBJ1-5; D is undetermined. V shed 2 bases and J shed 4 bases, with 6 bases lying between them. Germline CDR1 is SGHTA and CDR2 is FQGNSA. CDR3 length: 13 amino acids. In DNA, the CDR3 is TGTGCCAGCAGCTTAAAAGGGAATCAGCCCCAGCATTTT. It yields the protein CASSLKGNQPQHF.

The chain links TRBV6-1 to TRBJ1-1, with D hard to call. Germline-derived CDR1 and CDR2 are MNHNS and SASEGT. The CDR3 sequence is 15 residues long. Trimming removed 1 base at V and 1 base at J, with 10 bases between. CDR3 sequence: CASSEVLASNTEAFF. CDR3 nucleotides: TGTGCCAGCAGTGAAGTGCTGGCGTCGAACACTGAAGCTTTCTTT.

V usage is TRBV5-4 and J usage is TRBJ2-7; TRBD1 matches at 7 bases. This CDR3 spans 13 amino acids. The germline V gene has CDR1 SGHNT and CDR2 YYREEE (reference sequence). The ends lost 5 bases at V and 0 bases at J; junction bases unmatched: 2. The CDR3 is CASRGGFSYEQYF. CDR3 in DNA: TGTGCCAGCAGAGGGGGCTTCTCCTACGAGCAGTACTTC.

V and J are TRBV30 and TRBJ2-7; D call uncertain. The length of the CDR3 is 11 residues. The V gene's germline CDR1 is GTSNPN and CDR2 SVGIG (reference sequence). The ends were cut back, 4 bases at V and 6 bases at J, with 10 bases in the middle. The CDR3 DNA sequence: TGTGCCTGGAACGGGCCCTTCGAGCAGTACTTC. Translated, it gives CAWNGPFEQYF.

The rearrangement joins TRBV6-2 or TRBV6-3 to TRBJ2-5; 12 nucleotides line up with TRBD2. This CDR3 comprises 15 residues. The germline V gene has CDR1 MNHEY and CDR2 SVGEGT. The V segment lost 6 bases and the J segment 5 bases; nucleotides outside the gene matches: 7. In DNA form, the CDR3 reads TGTGCCAGCAGAAGCGGACTAGCGGGGTGGGAGACCCAGTACTTC. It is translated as CASRSGLAGWETQYF.

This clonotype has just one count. CDR3 coding DNA: TGTGCCAGCAGCAAAGAGGGGGGATATGGCTACACCTTC. Translation: CASSKEGGYGYTF. This rearrangement joins TRBV21-1 to TRBJ1-2; the DNA was not used to check the table's D call, TRBD1. TRBV21-1 has pseudogene status. The CDR3 spans 13 residues.

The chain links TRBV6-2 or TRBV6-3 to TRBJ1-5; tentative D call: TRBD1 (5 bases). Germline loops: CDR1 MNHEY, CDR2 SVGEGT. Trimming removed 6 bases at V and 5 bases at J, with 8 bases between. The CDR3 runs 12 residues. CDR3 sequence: CASSGAYQPQHF. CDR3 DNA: TGTGCCAGCAGCGGGGCCTATCAGCCCCAGCATTTT.

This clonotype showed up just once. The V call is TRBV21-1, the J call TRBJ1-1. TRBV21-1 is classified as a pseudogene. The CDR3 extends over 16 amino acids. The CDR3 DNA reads TGTGCCAGCAGCGCAAAGAAACAAGGCGTCGGCACTGAAGCTTTCTTT. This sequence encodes CASSAKKQGVGTEAFF.

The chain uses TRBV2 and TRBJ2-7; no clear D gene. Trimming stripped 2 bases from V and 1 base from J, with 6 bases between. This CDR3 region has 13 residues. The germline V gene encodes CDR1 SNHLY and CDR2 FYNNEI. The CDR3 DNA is TGTGCCAGCAGTGAAAGTCAATCCTACGAGCAGTACTTC. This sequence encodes CASSESQSYEQYF. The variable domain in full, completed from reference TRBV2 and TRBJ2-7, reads EPEVTQTPSHQVTQMGQEVILRCVPISNHLYFYWYRQILGQKVEFLVSFYNNEISEKSEIFDDQFSVERPDGSNFTLKIRSTKLEDSAMYFCASSESQSYEQYFGPGTRLTVT.

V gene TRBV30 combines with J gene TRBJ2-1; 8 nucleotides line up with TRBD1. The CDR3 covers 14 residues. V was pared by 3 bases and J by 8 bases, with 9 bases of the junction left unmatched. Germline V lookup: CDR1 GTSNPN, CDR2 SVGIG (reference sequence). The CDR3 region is CAWSPDRVGDEQFF. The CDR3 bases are TGTGCCTGGAGCCCGGACAGGGTGGGAGATGAGCAGTTCTTC.

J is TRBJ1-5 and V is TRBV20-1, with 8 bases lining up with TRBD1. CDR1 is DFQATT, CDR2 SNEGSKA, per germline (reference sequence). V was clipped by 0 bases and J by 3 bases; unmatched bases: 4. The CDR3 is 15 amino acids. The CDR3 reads CSARDRDRLNQPQHF. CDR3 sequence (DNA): TGCAGTGCTAGAGATCGGGACAGGCTCAATCAGCCCCAGCATTTT.

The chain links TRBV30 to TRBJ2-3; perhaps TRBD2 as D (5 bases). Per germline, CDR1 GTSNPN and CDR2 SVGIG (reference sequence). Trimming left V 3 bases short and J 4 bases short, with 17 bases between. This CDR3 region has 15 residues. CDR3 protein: CAWSVTGISPDTQYF. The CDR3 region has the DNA TGTGCCTGGAGCGTCACGGGGATATCCCCAGATACGCAGTATTTT. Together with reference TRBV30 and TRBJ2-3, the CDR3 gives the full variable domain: SQTIHQWPATLVQPVGSPLSLECTVEGTSNPNLYWYRQAAGRGLQLLFYSVGIGQISSEVPQNLSASRPQDRQFILSSKKLLLSDSGFYLCAWSVTGISPDTQYFGPGTRLTVL.

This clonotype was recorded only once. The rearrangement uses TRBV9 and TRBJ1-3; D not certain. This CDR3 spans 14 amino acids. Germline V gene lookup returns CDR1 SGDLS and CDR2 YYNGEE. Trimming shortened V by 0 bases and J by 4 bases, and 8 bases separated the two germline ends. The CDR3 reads CASSVVGSGNTIYF. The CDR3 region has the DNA TGTGCCAGCAGCGTAGTGGGATCCGGAAACACCATATATTTT.

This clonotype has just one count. Here the CDR3 DNA reads TGTGCCAGCACCACCCTTGGGGTTGACGGTGAGCAGTTCTTC. This sequence encodes CASTTLGVDGEQFF. The rearrangement joins TRBV13 to TRBJ2-1; D gene unclear. Trimming cost V 7 bases and J 9 bases, with 19 bases left between them. The CDR3 has 14 amino acids. The V gene's germline CDR1 is PRHDT and CDR2 FYEKMQ (reference sequence).

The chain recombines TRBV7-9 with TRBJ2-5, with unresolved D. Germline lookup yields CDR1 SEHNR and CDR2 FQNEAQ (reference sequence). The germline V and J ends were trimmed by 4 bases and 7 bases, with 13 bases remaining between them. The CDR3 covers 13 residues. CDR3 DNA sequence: TGTGCCAGCAGCTCCGGAGAGTGGTGGACCCAGTACTTC. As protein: CASSSGEWWTQYF.

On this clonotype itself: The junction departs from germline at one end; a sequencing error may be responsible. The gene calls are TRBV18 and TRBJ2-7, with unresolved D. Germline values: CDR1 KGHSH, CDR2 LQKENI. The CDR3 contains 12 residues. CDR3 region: CASSPQRDEQYF. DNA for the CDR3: TGTGCCAGCTCCCCACAAAGGGACGAGCAGTACTTC.

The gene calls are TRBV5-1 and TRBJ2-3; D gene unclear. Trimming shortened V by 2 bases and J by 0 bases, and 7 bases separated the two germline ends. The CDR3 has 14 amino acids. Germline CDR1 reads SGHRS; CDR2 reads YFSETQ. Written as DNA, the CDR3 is TGCGCCAGCAGCTTCTCTGCTAGCACAGATACGCAGTATTTT. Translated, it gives CASSFSASTDTQYF.

The CDR3 DNA sequence: TGTGCCAGCAGCTTGGTTGGATCGAGCTCCTACAATGAGCAGTTCTTC. As protein: CASSLVGSSSYNEQFF. The chain recombines TRBV5-4 with TRBJ2-1; D is unresolved. The CDR3 has 16 residues. Germline V gene sequence: CDR1 SGHNT, CDR2 YYREEE (reference sequence). Trimming left V 0 bases short and J 0 bases short, with 10 bases between.

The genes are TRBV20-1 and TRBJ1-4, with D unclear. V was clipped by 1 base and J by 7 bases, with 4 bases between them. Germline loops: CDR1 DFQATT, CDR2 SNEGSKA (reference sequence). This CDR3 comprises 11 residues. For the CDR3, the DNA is TGCAGTGCTAGAGTGATTGAAAAACTGTTTTTT. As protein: CSARVIEKLFF.

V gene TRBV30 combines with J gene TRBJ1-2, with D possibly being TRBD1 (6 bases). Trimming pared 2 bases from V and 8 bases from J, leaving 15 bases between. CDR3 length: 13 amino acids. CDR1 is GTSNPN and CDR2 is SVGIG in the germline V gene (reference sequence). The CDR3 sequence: CAWSWGGARGYTF. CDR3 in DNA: TGTGCCTGGAGTTGGGGGGGGGCGCGAGGCTACACCTTC. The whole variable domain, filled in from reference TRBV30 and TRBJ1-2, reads SQTIHQWPATLVQPVGSPLSLECTVEGTSNPNLYWYRQAAGRGLQLLFYSVGIGQISSEVPQNLSASRPQDRQFILSSKKLLLSDSGFYLCAWSWGGARGYTFGSGTRLTVV.

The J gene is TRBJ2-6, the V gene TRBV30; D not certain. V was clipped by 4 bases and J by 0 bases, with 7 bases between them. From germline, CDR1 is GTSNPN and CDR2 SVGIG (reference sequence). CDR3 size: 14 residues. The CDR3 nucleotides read TGTGCCTGGAAGGCGCTCTCTGGGGCCAACGTCCTGACTTTC. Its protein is CAWKALSGANVLTF.